The next 32 T cell receptor beta chains were all read from a single sample in a study of response to subunit inactivated influenza vaccine. TCRdb redid the calling of the RT-PCR reads with MiXCR, one entry per CDR3 protein. The data contain about 800,000 distinct CDR3 sequences, 21% of them singletons. Source: PBMCs from blood, taken 4 to 6 days after vaccination. These receptors originate from a middle-aged man who received an inactivated influenza vaccine.

The chain combines TRBV29-1 with TRBJ1-6, with D possibly matching TRBD1 (5 bases). Germline V gene sequence: CDR1 SQVTM, CDR2 ANQGSEA. The CDR3 sequence is 14 residues long. V was trimmed by 6 bases and J by 5 bases, leaving 14 bases between them. The CDR3 sequence: CSVKRDGDNSPLHF. The CDR3 DNA reads as TGCAGCGTAAAAAGGGACGGGGATAATTCACCCCTCCACTTT. Complete variable domain (other parts from reference TRBV29-1 and TRBJ1-6): SAVISQKPSRDICQRGTSLTIQCQVDSQVTMMFWYRQQPGQSLTLIATANQGSEATYESGFVIDKFPISRPNLTFSTLTVSNMSPEDSSIYLCSVKRDGDNSPLHFGNGTRLTVT.

A few counts support this clonotype. The V call is TRBV10-1, the J call TRBJ2-2; 7 bases line up with TRBD1. The ends lost 8 bases at V and 6 bases at J; junction bases unmatched: 3. Germline V gene data show CDR1 as WNHNN and CDR2 as SYGVQD (reference sequence). The CDR3 is 12 amino acids. The DNA for the CDR3 is TGCGCCAGCGTGGGACAGTCCGGGGAGCTGTTTTTT. This translates into CASVGQSGELFF.

This clonotype was seen more than once but under ten times. The gene calls are TRBV7-2 and TRBJ2-5, with 12 bases aligning to TRBD2. There are 15 residues in the CDR3. The V gene's germline CDR1 is SGHTA and CDR2 FQGNSA. The V segment lost 2 bases and the J segment 3 bases; nucleotides outside the gene matches: 1. The CDR3 loop reads CASSLPSGGEETQYF. The CDR3 DNA follows: TGTGCCAGCAGCTTACCTAGCGGGGGGGAAGAGACCCAGTACTTC.

This clonotype was detected a few times. The chain links TRBV10-3 to TRBJ2-5; D is unresolved. Trimming took off 2 bases at V and 1 base at J, with 5 bases between the two ends. Germline CDR1 is ENHRY and CDR2 is SYGVKD. The CDR3 has 13 residues. CDR3 sequence (DNA): TGTGCCATCAGTGAGGCTAGCCAAGAGACCCAGTACTTC. This sequence encodes CAISEASQETQYF.

This chain links TRBV18 with TRBJ1-2, with 10 bases that match TRBD1. The CDR3 consists of 16 residues. After removal of 0 bases from V and 2 bases from J, the junction contained 3 bases not matched to a gene. The V gene's germline CDR1 is KGHSH and CDR2 LQKENI. As DNA, the CDR3 is TGTGCCAGCTCACCACCGAAGGGACAGGGGAACTATGGCTACACCTTC. Its translation: CASSPPKGQGNYGYTF.

The sample holds a few counts of this clonotype. In DNA form, the CDR3 reads TGCAGTGCTACTACAGGGGCGTGGGGGCATGAGCAGTTCTTC. This gives the protein CSATTGAWGHEQFF. The chain joins TRBV20-1 to TRBJ2-1; 7 nucleotides agree with TRBD1. The CDR3 extends over 14 amino acids. The trim removed 4 bases at V and 8 bases at J, leaving 11 bases unmatched. From germline, CDR1 is DFQATT and CDR2 SNEGSKA (reference sequence).

This clonotype has just a few counts. The chain carries TRBV9 and TRBJ2-5; D possibly corresponds to TRBD1 (6 bases). Trimming took 0 bases from V and 4 from J, leaving 10 bases between them. CDR1 SGDLS and CDR2 YYNGEE come from the germline V gene. CDR3 length: 14 amino acids. CDR3 sequence reads: CASSVAWGRETQYF. CDR3 coding DNA: TGTGCCAGCAGCGTAGCTTGGGGGCGAGAGACCCAGTACTTC.

V and J are TRBV6-1 and TRBJ2-1; unclear D gene. Deletions cut 6 bases from V and 4 bases from J, with 13 bases between. CDR3 length: 14 residues. Per germline, CDR1 MNHNS and CDR2 SASEGT. The CDR3 DNA follows: TGTGCCAGCAGCACAAGCGACCTTTACAATGAGCAGTTCTTC. Its protein is CASSTSDLYNEQFF.

The chain carries TRBV21-1 and TRBJ2-2; no DNA check was done on the table's D call, TRBD2. TRBV21-1 is described as a pseudogene. CDR3 length: 19 residues. The CDR3 coding sequence is TGTGCCAGCAGCAAAGATAACGAAAGGCTAGCGGCGAACACCGGGGAGCTGTTTTTT. It specifies CASSKDNERLAANTGELFF.

The table lists this clonotype with a few counts. This chain uses TRBV20-1 with TRBJ2-7; D gene ambiguous. Trimming shortened V by 0 bases and J by 0 bases, and 9 bases separated the two germline ends. Germline V lookup: CDR1 DFQATT, CDR2 SNEGSKA (reference sequence). The CDR3 spans 14 residues. The CDR3 DNA follows: TGCAGTGCTAGAGATTTAGGCAGCTCCTACGAGCAGTACTTC. Amino acids: CSARDLGSSYEQYF.

This clonotype was detected only a few times. This chain links TRBV7-3 with TRBJ2-3, with D possibly being TRBD2 (5 bases). The CDR3 loop spans 16 amino acids. With 0 bases removed from V and 0 bases from J, the gap between germline ends came to 10 bases. Germline lookup yields CDR1 SGHTA and CDR2 FQGTGA. This CDR3 reads CASSLTVDSSTDTQYF. Written as DNA, the CDR3 is TGTGCCAGCAGCTTAACGGTGGACTCTAGCACAGATACGCAGTATTTT.

This sequence joins TRBV30 and TRBJ2-3; 16 bases are shared with TRBD2. Per germline, CDR1 GTSNPN and CDR2 SVGIG (reference sequence). The V gene end was trimmed by 4 bases and the J gene end by 0 bases; junction bases not matched to a gene: 4. There are 17 residues in the CDR3. The CDR3: CAWTGTSGGASTDTQYF. The CDR3 coding sequence is TGTGCCTGGACGGGGACTAGCGGGGGGGCTAGCACAGATACGCAGTATTTT. Complete variable domain (other parts from reference TRBV30 and TRBJ2-3): SQTIHQWPATLVQPVGSPLSLECTVEGTSNPNLYWYRQAAGRGLQLLFYSVGIGQISSEVPQNLSASRPQDRQFILSSKKLLLSDSGFYLCAWTGTSGGASTDTQYFGPGTRLTVL.

This clonotype appeared a few times. This chain connects TRBV12-3 or TRBV12-4 to TRBJ2-5, with D perhaps assigned TRBD1 or TRBD2 (5 bases each). The CDR3 totals 14 residues. Trimming removed 3 bases at V and 4 bases at J, with 12 bases between. CDR3: CASSFGTRIETQYF. The CDR3 DNA follows: TGTGCCAGCAGTTTCGGGACGCGGATAGAGACCCAGTACTTC.

This chain links TRBV6-1 with TRBJ1-2; TRBD1 matches 10 bases. The trim removed 6 bases at V and 2 bases at J, leaving 3 bases unmatched. Germline V gene lookup returns CDR1 MNHNS and CDR2 SASEGT. This CDR3 contains 14 residues. The CDR3 loop is CASSRDRGNYGYTF. The CDR3, as DNA: TGTGCCAGCAGCCGGGACAGGGGAAACTATGGCTACACCTTC.

This clonotype was found a few times. The rearrangement joins TRBV12-3 or TRBV12-4 to TRBJ2-3; a possible D gene is TRBD1 (5 bases). The CDR3 consists of 14 residues. Trimming removed 3 bases from V and 4 bases from J, with 11 bases in between. The CDR3 nucleotides read TGTGCCAGCAGTTTTTTTCAGGGATCAGATACGCAGTATTTT. This translates into CASSFFQGSDTQYF.

This clonotype has a handful of counts. The chain is built from TRBV7-6 and TRBJ2-4, with D tentatively TRBD1 (6 bases). The CDR3 has 16 residues. The V and J ends lost 2 bases and 3 bases respectively, with 14 bases between them. Germline loops: CDR1 SGHVS, CDR2 FNYEAQ. CDR3 loop: CASSLQQGGGKNIQYF. DNA for the CDR3: TGTGCCAGCAGCTTACAGCAAGGGGGTGGCAAAAACATTCAGTACTTC.

J is TRBJ2-5 and V is TRBV10-3; D remains ambiguous. The germline CDR1 and CDR2 sequences are ENHRY and SYGVKD. With 0 bases removed from V and 0 bases from J, the gap between germline ends came to 11 bases. This CDR3 region has 16 residues. CDR3: CAISESGPLYQETQYF. The DNA for the CDR3 is TGTGCCATCAGTGAGTCCGGCCCCCTGTACCAAGAGACCCAGTACTTC.

This clonotype showed up just a few times. This chain joins TRBV6-5 and TRBJ2-1, with 7 bases identical to TRBD2. Losses at the gene ends were 4 bases for V and 2 bases for J; bases not matched to a gene: 11. Germline lookup yields CDR1 MNHEY and CDR2 SVGAGI. The CDR3 is made up of 17 amino acids. CDR3 region: CASSWLAVPLPYNEQFF. As DNA, the CDR3 is TGTGCCAGCAGTTGGCTAGCGGTACCGTTGCCCTACAATGAGCAGTTCTTC.

The V and J genes are TRBV20-1 and TRBJ2-3; 13 bases are a match to TRBD2. Trimming took 5 bases from V and 0 from J; bases not matched to a gene: 5. There are 16 residues in the CDR3. Germline V gene lookup returns CDR1 DFQATT and CDR2 SNEGSKA (reference sequence). CDR3 residues: CSADGLAGESTDTQYF. CDR3 in DNA: TGCAGTGCTGACGGACTAGCGGGGGAGAGCACAGATACGCAGTATTTT.

The rearrangement joins TRBV7-9 to TRBJ2-3, with D tentatively TRBD2 (6 bases). The V gene's germline CDR1 is SEHNR and CDR2 FQNEAQ (reference sequence). With 5 bases removed from V and 3 bases from J, the gap between germline ends came to 18 bases. The CDR3 consists of 16 residues. CDR3: CASSSYRGGGTDTQYF. In nucleotides, the CDR3 is TGTGCCAGCAGCAGTTATAGGGGAGGAGGGACAGATACGCAGTATTTT. The whole variable domain, filled in from reference TRBV7-9 and TRBJ2-3, reads DTGVSQNPRHKITKRGQNVTFRCDPISEHNRLYWYRQTLGQGPEFLTYFQNEAQLEKSRLLSDRFSAERPKGSFSTLEIQRTEQGDSAMYLCASSSYRGGGTDTQYFGPGTRLTVL.

This clonotype came up many times. The J gene is TRBJ1-2, the V gene TRBV20-1, with D uncertain. V lost 0 bases and J 6 bases, leaving 20 bases between the germline ends. The CDR3 spans 16 residues. CDR1 DFQATT and CDR2 SNEGSKA come from the germline V gene (reference sequence). The chain's CDR3 is CSARDPPFLVWDGYTF. The CDR3 DNA reads as TGCAGTGCTAGAGACCCACCTTTTCTAGTCTGGGATGGCTACACCTTC.

The chain uses TRBV2 and TRBJ2-3; 7 nucleotides align to TRBD2. After removal of 6 bases from V and 3 bases from J, the junction contained 15 bases not matched to a gene. The germline gives CDR1 SNHLY, CDR2 FYNNEI. The length of the CDR3 is 17 residues. CDR3 region: CASSPIKGGGVTDTQYF. The CDR3, as DNA: TGTGCCAGCAGCCCAATTAAGGGCGGGGGAGTAACAGATACGCAGTATTTT.

The chain has TRBV18 and TRBJ1-2; D ambiguous. The germline V gene has CDR1 KGHSH and CDR2 LQKENI. This CDR3 comprises 13 residues. Between the trimmed V and J ends, which lost 2 bases and 2 bases, there was a span of 6 bases. DNA for the CDR3: TGTGCCAGCTCACCAGAATCCAACTATGGCTACACCTTC. This codes for CASSPESNYGYTF.

The CDR3 DNA sequence: TGTGCCAGCAGTCCCCTATTCGCGGGAGGCAGGTACGAGCAGTACTTC. Translation: CASSPLFAGGRYEQYF. The chain links TRBV6-1 to TRBJ2-7; 8 bases map to TRBD2. The CDR3 loop spans 16 amino acids. Germline V gene data show CDR1 as MNHNS and CDR2 as SASEGT. V was pared by 5 bases and J by 4 bases, with 13 bases of the junction left unmatched.

This sequence joins TRBV11-1 and TRBJ1-2; 8 bases are shared with TRBD1. Germline CDR1 and CDR2: SGHAT and FQDESV (reference sequence). CDR3 length equals 17 residues. V was pared by 2 bases and J by 0 bases, with 8 bases of the junction left unmatched. CDR3 coding DNA: TGTGCCAGCAGCTTAACCGGACAGGGCGTCGCTAACTATGGCTACACCTTC. Protein product: CASSLTGQGVANYGYTF.

This clonotype was seen only a few times. The V gene is TRBV4-2, the J gene TRBJ2-5; 7 bases are a match to TRBD2. Trimming at V came to 1 base and at J to 2 bases, leaving 4 bases not matched to a gene. Germline V gene sequence: CDR1 LGHNA, CDR2 YNFKEQ. The CDR3 sequence is 15 residues long. This CDR3 is CASSQGFGGQETQYF. The CDR3, as DNA: TGTGCCAGCAGCCAAGGTTTCGGGGGGCAAGAGACCCAGTACTTC.

This clonotype has only a few counts. The CDR3 here is CSPRALAGAGEQYF. The CDR3 DNA is TGCAGTCCACGCGCGCTAGCGGGAGCAGGCGAGCAGTACTTC. V and J are TRBV20-1 and TRBJ2-7, with 10 nucleotides matching TRBD2. V gave up 8 bases and J gave up 6 bases; unmatched junction bases: 13. The germline gives CDR1 DFQATT, CDR2 SNEGSKA (reference sequence). The CDR3 extends over 14 amino acids.

The rearrangement links TRBV20-1 to TRBJ1-5; D call uncertain. Germline-derived CDR1 and CDR2 are DFQATT and SNEGSKA (reference sequence). The CDR3 covers 14 residues. V was clipped by 2 bases and J by 0 bases, with 8 bases between them. As DNA, the CDR3 is TGCAGTGCTAGACTGGTCCATAGCAATCAGCCCCAGCATTTT. Residues: CSARLVHSNQPQHF.

The chain joins TRBV3-1 to TRBJ1-3; D not certain. CDR1 is LGHDT, CDR2 YNNKEL, per germline (reference sequence). The CDR3 spans 16 residues. Between the trimmed V and J ends, which lost 1 base and 0 bases, there was a span of 10 bases. CDR3 in amino acids: CASSQVRTRSGNTIYF. CDR3 DNA sequence: TGTGCCAGCAGCCAAGTGAGGACCCGCTCTGGAAACACCATATATTTT.

The gene calls are TRBV4-3 and TRBJ2-1; 13 bases fit TRBD2. V lost 0 bases and J lost 10; bases outside the gene matches: 6. This CDR3 is built from 16 residues. CDR1 is LGHNA and CDR2 is YSLEER in the germline V gene. CDR3 sequence: CASSQDTSGGAWEQFF. The CDR3 region has the DNA TGCGCCAGCAGCCAAGATACTAGCGGGGGGGCTTGGGAGCAGTTCTTC.

The rearrangement joins TRBV5-1 to TRBJ2-1; unclear D gene. V dropped 4 bases and J dropped 8 bases, with 16 bases sitting between them. This CDR3 contains 14 residues. Germline V gene data show CDR1 as SGHRS and CDR2 as YFSETQ. CDR3 residues: CASSLGWVGDEQFF. The CDR3 DNA is TGCGCCAGCAGCCTCGGGTGGGTCGGAGATGAGCAGTTCTTC. Complete variable domain (other parts from reference TRBV5-1 and TRBJ2-1): KAGVTQTPRYLIKTRGQQVTLSCSPISGHRSVSWYQQTPGQGLQFLFEYFSETQRNKGNFPGRFSGRQFSNSRSEMNVSTLELGDSALYLCASSLGWVGDEQFFGPGTRLTVL.

The J gene is TRBJ2-2, the V gene TRBV18; 7 bases align to TRBD2. V shed 3 bases and J 5 bases; nucleotides not matched to a gene: 6. Germline CDR1 is KGHSH and CDR2 is LQKENI. The CDR3 runs 15 residues. CDR3 bases: TGTGCCAGCTCACCCACACGCGGGGGAACCGGGGAGCTGTTTTTT. Amino acid sequence: CASSPTRGGTGELFF.